This passage covers 22 T cell receptor beta chains from one sample sequenced in a study of T-cell memory formation after mild COVID-19. TCRdb fed the 5' RACE reads into MiXCR, producing one record per CDR3 protein. The data show 530,000 or so distinct CDR3 sequences, with 15% to 20% seen just once and around 8.1% held by the top ten. Specimen: PBMCs or a T cell subset sorted from them (not recorded which). The source of these receptors is an adult woman who had mild COVID-19 (a few samples of this study predate the infection). Cell type and time point are not known.

J is TRBJ1-4 and V is TRBV4-2; D unresolved. In germline, CDR1 is LGHNA, CDR2 YNFKEQ. The CDR3 runs to 15 residues. V dropped 0 bases and J dropped 5 bases, with 10 bases sitting between them. CDR3 residues: CASSQDREANEKLFF. DNA of the CDR3: TGTGCCAGCAGCCAAGATCGAGAAGCGAATGAAAAACTGTTTTTT.

This clonotype has only a few counts. This chain links TRBV12-3 or TRBV12-4 with TRBJ1-2; D is unclear. Deletions cut 6 bases from V and 6 bases from J, with 20 bases between. The CDR3 has 15 residues. The CDR3 sequence: CASSPILGRHNGYTF. The DNA of the CDR3 is TGTGCCAGCAGCCCCATCTTAGGCAGGCACAATGGCTACACCTTC.

The V and J genes are TRBV2 and TRBJ2-7; TRBD1 agrees at 8 bases. The V and J ends lost 6 bases and 0 bases, in that order; junction bases with no gene match: 10. CDR3 length equals 16 residues. Germline V CDR1 and CDR2: SNHLY, FYNNEI. The CDR3, as DNA: TGTGCCAGCAGGGAACCGACAGGGGCAAGCTCCTACGAGCAGTACTTC. Protein sequence: CASREPTGASSYEQYF.

The chain is built from TRBV12-3 or TRBV12-4 and TRBJ2-3, with unresolved D. This CDR3 spans 14 amino acids. Trimming shortened V by 0 bases and J by 6 bases, and 10 bases separated the two germline ends. The CDR3 DNA reads as TGTGCCAGCAGTTTAGCGGGGTATGCGGATACGCAGTATTTT. This codes for CASSLAGYADTQYF.

This chain uses TRBV3-1 with TRBJ2-3, with 7 bases aligning to TRBD1. J gave up 6 bases and V 0 bases, and 3 bases lay outside the gene matches. Germline V gene lookup returns CDR1 LGHDT and CDR2 YNNKEL (reference sequence). The CDR3 is 14 residues long. The CDR3 region is CASSQDEGADTQYF. The CDR3 DNA sequence: TGTGCCAGCAGCCAAGATGAGGGGGCGGATACGCAGTATTTT.

The rearrangement links TRBV24-1 to TRBJ1-2; D is unclear. Germline CDR1 reads KGHDR; CDR2 reads SFDVKD. The V gene lost 4 bases and the J gene lost 8 bases, with 13 bases spanning the gap. This CDR3 has 13 amino acids. The CDR3 region has the DNA TGTGCCACCAGTGACCCGGGCGGGAGAGGCTACACCTTC. Amino acids: CATSDPGGRGYTF.

The chain links TRBV7-2 to TRBJ2-7, with 8 bases lining up with TRBD2. Germline CDR1 and CDR2: SGHTA and FQGNSA. The CDR3 consists of 16 residues. Unmatched junction bases numbered 10, after V lost 5 bases and J lost 1 base. CDR3 amino acids: CASSPREGGSSYEQYF. Here the CDR3 DNA reads TGTGCCAGCAGCCCCCGGGAGGGGGGATCATCCTACGAGCAGTACTTC.

This clonotype occurred many times. V and J are TRBV6-5 and TRBJ2-5, with 7 bases identical to TRBD2. This CDR3 comprises 18 residues. Germline loops: CDR1 MNHEY, CDR2 SVGAGI. V was pared by 7 bases and J by 2 bases, with 19 bases of the junction left unmatched. The CDR3 sequence: CASTDTWLAEPAQETQYF. Written as DNA, the CDR3 is TGTGCCAGCACTGACACTTGGCTAGCGGAGCCCGCTCAAGAGACCCAGTACTTC.

This chain joins TRBV24-1 and TRBJ2-7, with 10 bases that match TRBD2. V lost 7 bases, J lost 5 bases, and 7 bases stayed unmatched. CDR3 length: 14 residues. CDR1 is KGHDR and CDR2 is SFDVKD in the germline V gene. CDR3 sequence (DNA): TGTGCCACCAGCGCGCTAGCGGGAGATCACGAGCAGTACTTC. It codes for CATSALAGDHEQYF.

The rearrangement links TRBV5-6 to TRBJ2-4, with a possible D match to TRBD1 (6 bases). Germline loops: CDR1 SGHDT, CDR2 YYEEEE. Trimming removed 8 bases at V and 7 bases at J, with 19 bases between. This CDR3 region has 14 residues. This CDR3 is CASGDRTTGNIQYF. In DNA, the CDR3 is TGTGCCAGTGGAGACAGGACCACAGGGAACATTCAGTACTTC.

The chain employs TRBV14 and TRBJ2-1; D unresolved. The germline V and J ends were trimmed by 2 bases and 8 bases, with 16 bases remaining between them. This CDR3 contains 15 residues. Per germline, CDR1 SGHDN and CDR2 FVKESK. CDR3 protein: CASSQMAGVNDEQFF. The CDR3 nucleotides are TGTGCCAGCAGCCAAATGGCCGGTGTGAACGATGAGCAGTTCTTC.

This clonotype was detected a few times. This chain's CDR3 is CASSLGVSGQETQYF. CDR3 DNA: TGCGCCAGCAGCTTGGGGGTCTCCGGGCAAGAGACCCAGTACTTC. The chain joins TRBV5-1 to TRBJ2-5; D gene ambiguous. V lost 0 bases, J lost 2 bases, and 11 bases lay in between. CDR3 length equals 15 residues. The V gene's germline CDR1 is SGHRS and CDR2 YFSETQ.

The chain has TRBV7-9 and TRBJ2-1, with 8 bases lining up with TRBD1. The CDR3 length is 13 residues. Looked up from germline, CDR1 is SEHNR and CDR2 is FQNEAQ (reference sequence). Germline trimming cut 5 bases from V and 5 bases from J; bases unmatched to any gene: 2. In DNA, the CDR3 is TGTGCCAGCAGCGGACAGGGTAACAATGAGCAGTTCTTC. Its translation is CASSGQGNNEQFF.

There are a few counts of this clonotype. The genes are TRBV29-1 and TRBJ1-1, with D maybe TRBD1 (6 bases). This CDR3 is built from 13 residues. V was pared by 6 bases and J by 0 bases, with 11 bases between. Germline CDR1 SQVTM, CDR2 ANQGSEA. In DNA, the CDR3 is TGCAGCGTAGCTGGGACACTGAACACTGAAGCTTTCTTT. This sequence encodes CSVAGTLNTEAFF.

Here the CDR3 reads CASSTRGVVTDTQYF. The DNA for the CDR3 is TGTGCCAGCTCCACCAGGGGGGTGGTCACAGATACGCAGTATTTT. V usage is TRBV19 and J usage is TRBJ2-3; D is perhaps TRBD1 (7 bases). Trimming shortened V by 9 bases and J by 2 bases, and 18 bases separated the two germline ends. CDR3 length equals 15 residues. Germline V lookup: CDR1 LNHDA, CDR2 SQIVND (reference sequence).

This clonotype was seen more than once but under ten times. The chain couples TRBV5-1 to TRBJ1-1; perhaps TRBD1 as D (5 bases). The germline V gene has CDR1 SGHRS and CDR2 YFSETQ. V dropped 4 bases and J dropped 1 base, with 14 bases sitting between them. This CDR3 spans 15 amino acids. CDR3 sequence: CASSPAPGGNTEAFF. The CDR3 DNA is TGCGCCAGCAGCCCCGCCCCGGGGGGGAACACTGAAGCTTTCTTT.

The rearrangement joins TRBV10-3 to TRBJ2-3; 7 positions agree with TRBD2. The CDR3 contains 13 residues. Trimming at V came to 7 bases and at J to 5 bases, leaving 6 bases not matched to a gene. The germline V gene has CDR1 ENHRY and CDR2 SYGVKD. CDR3 sequence reads: CAITSGAEDTQYF. DNA for the CDR3: TGTGCCATCACCAGCGGGGCCGAAGATACGCAGTATTTT.

This clonotype turned up a few times. The junction departs from germline at one end; a sequencing error may be responsible. The chain recombines TRBV12-3 or TRBV12-4 with TRBJ2-7, with 9 bases aligning to TRBD2. This CDR3 is built from 14 residues. CDR3 DNA: TGTGCCAGCAGTCTAGCGGGATGGTATGCCGAGCAGTACTTC. Its protein product is CASSLAGWYAEQYF.

This clonotype was found a few times. CDR3 amino acids: CASSDVGSNEKLFF. The DNA for the CDR3 is TGTGCCAGCAGCGACGTGGGGTCTAATGAAAAACTGTTTTTT. The rearrangement links TRBV5-5 to TRBJ1-4; D remains ambiguous. Per germline, CDR1 SGHKS and CDR2 YYEKEE (reference sequence). V was shortened by 4 bases and J by 3 bases, with 10 bases between the two germline ends. The CDR3 contains 14 residues.

The chain uses TRBV27 and TRBJ1-2, with no clear D. Germline CDR1 MNHEY, CDR2 SMNVEV (reference sequence). V dropped 2 bases and J dropped 8 bases, with 12 bases sitting between them. The CDR3 spans 13 residues. CDR3 sequence: CASSLTSGVGYTF. The CDR3 DNA reads TGTGCCAGCAGTTTAACGAGTGGGGTCGGCTACACCTTC.

This sequence joins TRBV7-3 and TRBJ1-2; a weak D match, TRBD1 (5 bases). Trimming took off 0 bases at V and 9 bases at J, with 14 bases between the two ends. Germline CDR1 and CDR2: SGHTA and FQGTGA. This CDR3 comprises 14 residues. CDR3 coding DNA: TGTGCCAGCAGCTTAACCAGGGACGGGTTTAGCTACACCTTC. This sequence encodes CASSLTRDGFSYTF.

The V gene is TRBV24-1, the J gene TRBJ1-1; D gene uncertain. Germline V gives CDR1 KGHDR, CDR2 SFDVKD. V was trimmed by 0 bases and J by 5 bases, leaving 6 bases between them. The CDR3 sequence is 13 residues long. Written as DNA, the CDR3 is TGTGCCACCAGTGATTTGGCTTATACTGAAGCTTTCTTT. Translation gives CATSDLAYTEAFF.